Below are 25 T cell receptor beta chains sequenced from a single sample in a study of human T cells and chemical hapten exposure. TCRdb re-called the RACE reads with MiXCR, one entry per CDR3 protein. The sample lists 110,000 or so distinct CDR3 sequences; roughly 9% were seen once. Specified time point: patch test 2, 6 weeks after DPC sensitization. Treatment indicated: therapeutic diphenylcyclopropenone sensitization with weekly scalp DPC. The specimen was whole blood, collected in connection with sensitization to the hapten diphenylcyclopropenone (DPC). All receptors come from a middle-aged woman with alopecia areata. Some clones in this sample may be carry-over from other donors' samples.

In this sample, this clonotype turned up a few times. The J gene is TRBJ2-3, the V gene TRBV3-1; the D is unclear. Trimming pared 0 bases from V and 4 bases from J, leaving 2 bases between. The CDR3 consists of 12 residues. Germline lookup yields CDR1 LGHDT and CDR2 YNNKEL (reference sequence). CDR3 DNA sequence: TGTGCCAGCAGCCAAGAGCCAGATACGCAGTATTTT. This gives the protein CASSQEPDTQYF.

The chain employs TRBV6-4 and TRBJ1-6; TRBD1 matches at 7 bases. With 7 bases clipped from V and 8 bases from J, the junction kept 14 bases outside the gene matches. The germline gives CDR1 MRHNA, CDR2 SNTAGT. The length of the CDR3 is 16 residues. The CDR3 DNA sequence: TGTGCCAGCATTGCCCTTAGAACAGGGGAGCATTCACCCCTCCACTTT. Its protein is CASIALRTGEHSPLHF.

This clonotype was seen repeatedly, ten times or more. The chain has TRBV7-8 and TRBJ2-5, with D perhaps TRBD1 (6 bases). Germline V lookup: CDR1 SGHVS, CDR2 FQNEAQ. Trimming took 6 bases from V and 3 from J, leaving 17 bases between them. The CDR3 loop spans 15 amino acids. In DNA form, the CDR3 reads TGTGCCAGCAGACCCAGGGGAATGGGCGAAGAGACCCAGTACTTC. It codes for CASRPRGMGEETQYF.

The sample holds a few counts of this clonotype. V usage is TRBV21-1 and J usage is TRBJ2-5; the listed D gene, TRBD2, was not tested against the DNA. TRBV21-1 constitutes a pseudogene. This CDR3 has 16 amino acids. The CDR3: CASSKGAGGAEETQYF. For the CDR3, the DNA is TGTGCCAGCAGCAAAGGGGCCGGGGGGGCCGAAGAGACCCAGTACTTC.

This clonotype was seen more than once but under ten times. This chain connects TRBV29-1 to TRBJ2-5; 11 bases line up with TRBD1. The CDR3 is made up of 12 amino acids. V shed 4 bases, J shed 7 bases, and the junction held 2 bases outside the gene matches. Looked up from germline, CDR1 is SQVTM and CDR2 is ANQGSEA. Here the CDR3 reads CSVAGTGGTQYF. Here the CDR3 DNA reads TGCAGCGTTGCCGGGACAGGGGGGACCCAGTACTTC.

This clonotype was observed many times. The chain uses TRBV6-2 or TRBV6-3 and TRBJ1-1, with TRBD1 matching over 8 bases. Germline lookup yields CDR1 MNHEY and CDR2 SVGEGT. The CDR3 loop spans 15 amino acids. The ends lost 5 bases at V and 0 bases at J; junction bases unmatched: 5. CDR3 DNA sequence: TGTGCCAGCAGTCCCCTGGACAGGGTGAACACTGAAGCTTTCTTT. Its protein product is CASSPLDRVNTEAFF.

The gene calls are TRBV15 and TRBJ1-1; D remains unclear. This CDR3 region has 16 residues. Trimming cost V 0 bases and J 2 bases, with 13 bases left between them. Germline V CDR1 and CDR2: LNHNV, YYDKDF (reference sequence). The CDR3 protein is CATSRDPGGTNTEAFF. As DNA, the CDR3 is TGTGCCACCAGCAGAGATCCAGGCGGCACAAACACTGAAGCTTTCTTT.

By share, this clonotype ranks as medium-sized (0.01 to 0.1%). This chain uses TRBV3-1 with TRBJ2-2; the D gene is possibly TRBD2 (5 bases). This CDR3 is built from 14 residues. Per the germline V gene, CDR1 is LGHDT and CDR2 is YNNKEL (reference sequence). Trimming left V 1 base short and J 7 bases short, with 10 bases between. CDR3 coding DNA: TGTGCCAGCAGCCAAGGCAGCGAGGGCGGGGAGCTGTTTTTT. Translating it yields CASSQGSEGGELFF.

This clonotype came up many times. The chain uses TRBV9 and TRBJ1-1; no clear D gene. V shed 3 bases and J shed 3 bases, with 12 bases lying between them. The CDR3 contains 14 residues. Looked up from germline, CDR1 is SGDLS and CDR2 is YYNGEE. The DNA for the CDR3 is TGTGCCAGCAGCGCCCTACGGACCGACACTGAAGCTTTCTTT. It is translated as CASSALRTDTEAFF.

The table lists this clonotype with a few counts. The gene calls are TRBV19 and TRBJ2-7; 8 bases are a match to TRBD1. Germline CDR1 is LNHDA and CDR2 is SQIVND (reference sequence). CDR3 size: 13 residues. V was pared by 7 bases and J by 2 bases, with 4 bases of the junction left unmatched. CDR3 bases: TGTGCCAGTACGGCAGGGGGCACCTACGAGCAGTACTTC. Translated, it gives CASTAGGTYEQYF. Using reference TRBV19 and TRBJ2-7 for the parts outside the CDR3, the full variable domain is DGGITQSPKYLFRKEGQNVTLSCEQNLNHDAMYWYRQDPGQGLRLIYYSQIVNDFQKGDIAEGYSVSREKKESFPLTVTSAQKNPTAFYLCASTAGGTYEQYFGPGTRLTVT.

This clonotype was detected many times. CDR3 in amino acids: CASSPEGGNTYEQYF. CDR3 DNA: TGTGCCAGCAGCCCGGAGGGCGGAAACACCTACGAGCAGTACTTC. The chain recombines TRBV4-2 with TRBJ2-7; D possibly corresponds to TRBD2 (6 bases). Germline CDR1 reads LGHNA; CDR2 reads YNFKEQ. V was cut by 4 bases and J by 2 bases, with 15 bases left in between. This CDR3 has 15 residues.

Only a few counts were recorded for this clonotype. The CDR3 DNA reads as TGCGCCAGCAGCTTGAGTCGGGGTTCGAACACCGGGGAGCTGTTTTTT. Its translation: CASSLSRGSNTGELFF. The rearrangement uses TRBV5-1 and TRBJ2-2, with a tentative D call TRBD2 (5 bases). The CDR3 sequence is 16 residues long. Per the germline V gene, CDR1 is SGHRS and CDR2 is YFSETQ. The V gene lost 1 base and the J gene lost 0 bases, with 10 bases spanning the gap.

The V and J genes are TRBV7-2 and TRBJ1-2; no firm D call. Germline V gives CDR1 SGHTA, CDR2 FQGNSA. Trimming removed 3 bases from V and 3 bases from J, with 8 bases in between. This CDR3 has 13 amino acids. DNA for the CDR3: TGTGCCAGCAGCTTCGGCCGCGACTATGGCTACACCTTC. Translation: CASSFGRDYGYTF.

The chain uses TRBV5-1 and TRBJ1-1; 8 bases agree with TRBD1. The V gene end was trimmed by 4 bases and the J gene end by 1 base; junction bases not matched to a gene: 9. Germline CDR1 reads SGHRS; CDR2 reads YFSETQ. This CDR3 is built from 16 residues. CDR3 in DNA: TGCGCCAGCAGCCGACGCACCGGGACAGGGAACACTGAAGCTTTCTTT. The encoded protein is CASSRRTGTGNTEAFF.

This clonotype showed up many times. V usage is TRBV6-2 or TRBV6-3 and J usage is TRBJ2-5, with 12 bases aligning to TRBD2. This CDR3 has 14 amino acids. Germline-derived CDR1 and CDR2 are MNHEY and SVGEGT. V gave up 4 bases and J gave up 5 bases; unmatched junction bases: 2. The CDR3, as DNA: TGTGCCAGCAGTTTCGGGACTAGCGGGGAGACCCAGTACTTC. As protein: CASSFGTSGETQYF.

This clonotype was counted between two and nine times. The chain is built from TRBV6-1 and TRBJ1-3, with a tentative D call TRBD1 (5 bases). Germline V CDR1 and CDR2: MNHNS, SASEGT. V lost 10 bases, J lost 2 bases, and 12 bases lay in between. The CDR3 length is 13 residues. Written as DNA, the CDR3 is TGTGCCACTAACCGGGACGCTGGAAACACCATATATTTT. Protein sequence: CATNRDAGNTIYF.

The CDR3 is CASSTQGGGEGRNYGYTF. CDR3 DNA: TGTGCCAGCAGCACACAAGGAGGGGGAGAGGGGCGTAACTATGGCTACACCTTC. The chain links TRBV6-5 to TRBJ1-2; possibly TRBD1 for D (6 bases). The V end lost 6 bases, the J end lost 1 base, and 24 bases lay between the germline ends. CDR1 is MNHEY, CDR2 SVGAGI, per germline. This CDR3 has 18 amino acids.

The chain couples TRBV7-2 to TRBJ1-1; D remains unclear. The germline V gene has CDR1 SGHTA and CDR2 FQGNSA. This CDR3 comprises 13 residues. The V gene lost 4 bases and the J gene lost 0 bases, with 6 bases spanning the gap. The DNA of the CDR3 is TGTGCCAGCAGCTCATATATGAACACTGAAGCTTTCTTT. It is translated as CASSSYMNTEAFF.

This clonotype was observed a few times. The V and J genes are TRBV11-3 and TRBJ2-5; possibly TRBD1 for D (6 bases). V was clipped by 5 bases and J by 4 bases, with 14 bases between them. This CDR3 is 14 amino acids long. CDR1 is SGHNT, CDR2 YENEEA, per germline. CDR3 amino acids: CASSPRRGGETQYF. The CDR3 DNA sequence: TGTGCCAGCAGCCCTCGGCGAGGGGGAGAGACCCAGTACTTC.

This clonotype has only a few counts. The rearrangement links TRBV6-5 to TRBJ1-4; no clear D. Germline V gene lookup returns CDR1 MNHEY and CDR2 SVGAGI. This CDR3 has 12 amino acids. The germline V and J ends were trimmed by 11 bases and 7 bases, with 14 bases remaining between them. The DNA of the CDR3 is TGTGCCGCAAAGGGTGGTGGTGAAAAACTGTTTTTT. As protein: CAAKGGGEKLFF.

V is TRBV6-2 or TRBV6-3 and J is TRBJ2-1; a possible D gene is TRBD1 (6 bases). Germline V gives CDR1 MNHEY, CDR2 SVGEGT. The V and J ends lost 8 bases and 7 bases respectively, with 12 bases between them. CDR3 length: 12 residues. The CDR3 nucleotides are TGTGCCAGCCAAGAGAGGGGGAATGAGCAGTTCTTC. Translating it yields CASQERGNEQFF.

In its sample, this clonotype was seen a few times. This chain joins TRBV7-2 and TRBJ2-5, with 8 nucleotides matching TRBD2. There are 15 residues in the CDR3. Germline values: CDR1 SGHTA, CDR2 FQGNSA. V was clipped by 6 bases and J by 5 bases; unmatched bases: 11. The CDR3 bases are TGTGCCAGCAGGTTGACTAGCGTGGTTACGGAGACCCAGTACTTC. Amino acids: CASRLTSVVTETQYF.

This chain connects TRBV19 to TRBJ1-2; no clear D. Germline values: CDR1 LNHDA, CDR2 SQIVND (reference sequence). This CDR3 contains 12 residues. V gave up 3 bases and J gave up 4 bases, with 6 bases separating them. CDR3 nucleotides: TGTGCCAGTAGTATCAGACCCTATGGCTACACCTTC. Its protein product is CASSIRPYGYTF.

The chain recombines TRBV9 with TRBJ2-7; 10 bases align to TRBD1. Looked up from germline, CDR1 is SGDLS and CDR2 is YYNGEE. Trimming removed 4 bases from V and 3 bases from J; junction bases left unmatched: 7. This CDR3 spans 15 amino acids. The CDR3 DNA reads TGTGCCAGCAGCAACCCCGGGACAGGGGTCTACGAGCAGTACTTC. Translating it yields CASSNPGTGVYEQYF.

This CDR3 is CASSVAGGLSIQYF. Written as DNA, the CDR3 is TGCGCCAGCAGCGTAGCGGGGGGGCTGAGCATTCAGTACTTC. The chain has TRBV10-2 and TRBJ2-4, with 11 bases that match TRBD2. V lost 6 bases and J lost 9; bases outside the gene matches: 7. Germline V gene sequence: CDR1 WSHSY, CDR2 SAAADI. The CDR3 runs 14 residues.